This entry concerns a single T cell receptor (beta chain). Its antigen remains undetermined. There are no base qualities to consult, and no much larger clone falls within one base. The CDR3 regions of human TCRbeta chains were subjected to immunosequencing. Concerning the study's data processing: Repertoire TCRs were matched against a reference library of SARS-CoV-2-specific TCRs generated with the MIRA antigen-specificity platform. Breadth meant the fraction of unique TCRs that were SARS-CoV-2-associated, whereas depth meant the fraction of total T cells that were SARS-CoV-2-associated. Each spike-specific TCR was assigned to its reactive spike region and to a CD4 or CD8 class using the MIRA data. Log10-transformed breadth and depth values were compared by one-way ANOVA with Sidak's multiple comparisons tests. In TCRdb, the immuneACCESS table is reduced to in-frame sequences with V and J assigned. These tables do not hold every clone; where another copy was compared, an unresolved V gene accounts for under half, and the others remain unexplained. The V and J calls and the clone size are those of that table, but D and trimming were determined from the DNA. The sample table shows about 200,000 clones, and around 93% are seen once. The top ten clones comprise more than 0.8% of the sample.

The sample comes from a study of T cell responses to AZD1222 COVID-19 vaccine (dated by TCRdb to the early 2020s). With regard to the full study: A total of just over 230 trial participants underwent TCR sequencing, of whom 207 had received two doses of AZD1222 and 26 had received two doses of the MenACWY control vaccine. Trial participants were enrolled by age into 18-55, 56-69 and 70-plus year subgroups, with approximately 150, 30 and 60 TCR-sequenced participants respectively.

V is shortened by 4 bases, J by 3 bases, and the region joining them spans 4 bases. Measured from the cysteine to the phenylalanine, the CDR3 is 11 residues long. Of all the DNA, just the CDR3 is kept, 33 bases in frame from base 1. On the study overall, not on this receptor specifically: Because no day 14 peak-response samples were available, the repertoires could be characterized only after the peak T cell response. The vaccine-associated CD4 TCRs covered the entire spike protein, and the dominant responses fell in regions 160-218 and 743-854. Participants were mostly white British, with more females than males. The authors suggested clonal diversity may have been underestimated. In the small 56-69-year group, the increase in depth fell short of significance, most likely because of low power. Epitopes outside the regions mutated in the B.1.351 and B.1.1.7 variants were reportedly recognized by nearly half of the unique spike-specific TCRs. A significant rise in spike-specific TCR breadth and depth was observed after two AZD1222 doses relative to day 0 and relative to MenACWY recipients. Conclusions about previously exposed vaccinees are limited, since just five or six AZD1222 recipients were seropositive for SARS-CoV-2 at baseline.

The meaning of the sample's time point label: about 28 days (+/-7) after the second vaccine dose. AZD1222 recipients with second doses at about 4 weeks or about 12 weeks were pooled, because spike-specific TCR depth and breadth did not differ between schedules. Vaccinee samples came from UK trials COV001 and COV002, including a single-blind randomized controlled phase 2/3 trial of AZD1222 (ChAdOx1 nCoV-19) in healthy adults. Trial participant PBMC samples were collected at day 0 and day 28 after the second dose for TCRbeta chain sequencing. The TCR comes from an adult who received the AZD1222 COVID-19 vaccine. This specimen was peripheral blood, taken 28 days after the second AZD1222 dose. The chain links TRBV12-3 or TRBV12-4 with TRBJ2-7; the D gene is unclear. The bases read TGTGCCAGCAGTTCTTACTACGAGCAGTACTTC. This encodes CASSSYYEQYF.